This T cell receptor beta chain was obtained from a study of blood T cell repertoires in COVID-19. Looking at the study overall: Material from acute and convalescent COVID-19 was sourced from the United States, Italy and Spain. PBMCs, B-cell-depleted T cells, or T cells provided the cDNA or gDNA that made up the material.

CDR1 is SNHLY, CDR2 FYNNEI, per germline. This CDR3 contains 13 residues. V shed 5 bases and J shed 7 bases, with 11 bases lying between them. The Seattle site enrolled patients during active infection and followed them longitudinally. In the original workflow: It was from reference gene primer amplification that nucleated cell counts were estimated. Assay: immunoSEQ multiplex PCR; the TCRdb copy retains only in-frame clones and omits some. V, J and clone size reflect that table, while D and trimming were determined from the DNA. The sample contains more than 200,000 clones, less than 90% of which appear only once.

This receptor was identified in a woman of 80 years or more with COVID-19, enrolled during active disease. Sequenced input: peripheral blood. The chain recombines TRBV2 with TRBJ2-2; D unclear. The CDR3 bases are TGTGCCAGCAGTACCACTCAAAGCGGGGAGCTGTTTTTT. This encodes CASSTTQSGELFF.